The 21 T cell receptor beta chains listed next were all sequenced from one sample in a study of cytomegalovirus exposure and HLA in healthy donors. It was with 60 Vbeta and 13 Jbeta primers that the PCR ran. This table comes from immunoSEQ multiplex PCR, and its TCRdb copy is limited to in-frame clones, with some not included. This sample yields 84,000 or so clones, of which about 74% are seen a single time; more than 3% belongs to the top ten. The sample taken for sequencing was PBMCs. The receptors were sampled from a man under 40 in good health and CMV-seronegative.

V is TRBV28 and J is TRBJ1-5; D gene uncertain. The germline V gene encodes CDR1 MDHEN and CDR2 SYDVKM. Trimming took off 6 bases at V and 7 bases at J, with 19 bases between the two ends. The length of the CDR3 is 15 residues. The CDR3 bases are TGTGCCAGCAGAATTCCGGACTTTGTTGGACAGCCCCAGCATTTT. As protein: CASRIPDFVGQPQHF.

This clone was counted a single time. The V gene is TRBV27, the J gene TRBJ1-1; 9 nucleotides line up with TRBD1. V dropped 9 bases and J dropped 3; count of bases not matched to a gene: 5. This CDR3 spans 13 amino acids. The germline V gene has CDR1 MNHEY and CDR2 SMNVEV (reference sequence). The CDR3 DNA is TGTGCCAGTTCTACAGGGGGCCACACTGAAGCTTTCTTT. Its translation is CASSTGGHTEAFF.

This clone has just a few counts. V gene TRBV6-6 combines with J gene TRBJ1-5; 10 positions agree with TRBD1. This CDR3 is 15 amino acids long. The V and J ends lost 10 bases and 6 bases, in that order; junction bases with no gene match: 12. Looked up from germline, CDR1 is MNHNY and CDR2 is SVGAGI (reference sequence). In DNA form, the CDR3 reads TGTGCCACCGTTGATTGGGACAGGGGAGCTCAGCCCCAGCATTTT. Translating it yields CATVDWDRGAQPQHF.

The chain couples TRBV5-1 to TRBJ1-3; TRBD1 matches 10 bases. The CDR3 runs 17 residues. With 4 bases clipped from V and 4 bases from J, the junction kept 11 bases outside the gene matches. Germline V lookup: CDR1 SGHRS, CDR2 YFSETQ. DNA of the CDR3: TGCGCCAGCAGCACCACCGGGACAGGGGCGGGCGGAAACACCATATATTTT. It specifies CASSTTGTGAGGNTIYF.

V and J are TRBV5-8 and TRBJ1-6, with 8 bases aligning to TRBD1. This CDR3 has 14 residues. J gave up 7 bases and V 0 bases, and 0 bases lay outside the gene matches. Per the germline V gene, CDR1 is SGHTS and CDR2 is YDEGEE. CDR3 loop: CASSLDRGNSPLHF. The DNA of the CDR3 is TGTGCCAGCAGCTTGGACAGGGGGAATTCACCCCTCCACTTT. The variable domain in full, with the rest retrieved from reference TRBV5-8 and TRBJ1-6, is EAGVTQSPTHLIKTRGQQATLRCSPISGHTSVYWYQQALGLGLQFLLWYDEGEERNRGNFPPRFSGRQFPNYSSELNVNALELEDSALYLCASSLDRGNSPLHFGNGTRLTVT.

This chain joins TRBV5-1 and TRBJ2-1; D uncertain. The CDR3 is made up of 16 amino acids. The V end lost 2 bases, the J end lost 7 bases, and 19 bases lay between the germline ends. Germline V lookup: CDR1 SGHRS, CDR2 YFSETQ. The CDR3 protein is CASSFEVSSRANEQFF. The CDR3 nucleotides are TGCGCCAGCAGCTTTGAGGTCAGCTCACGTGCGAATGAGCAGTTCTTC.

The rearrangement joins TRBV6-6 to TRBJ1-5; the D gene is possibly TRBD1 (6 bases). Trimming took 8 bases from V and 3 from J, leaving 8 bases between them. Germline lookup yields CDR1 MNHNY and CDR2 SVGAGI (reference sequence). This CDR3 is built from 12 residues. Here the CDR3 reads CASGQPNQPQHF. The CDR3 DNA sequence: TGTGCCAGCGGACAGCCCAATCAGCCCCAGCATTTT.

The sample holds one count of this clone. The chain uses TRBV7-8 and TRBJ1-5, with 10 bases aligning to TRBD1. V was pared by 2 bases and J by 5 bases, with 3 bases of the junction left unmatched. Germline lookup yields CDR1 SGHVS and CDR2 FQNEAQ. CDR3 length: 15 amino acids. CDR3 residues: CASSLFGTGDQPQHF. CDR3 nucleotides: TGTGCCAGCAGCTTATTTGGGACAGGGGATCAGCCCCAGCATTTT.

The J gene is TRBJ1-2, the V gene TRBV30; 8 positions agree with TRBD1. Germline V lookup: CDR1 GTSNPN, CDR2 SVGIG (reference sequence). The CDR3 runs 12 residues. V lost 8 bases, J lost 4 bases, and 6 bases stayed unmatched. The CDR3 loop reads CARSQGAYGYTF. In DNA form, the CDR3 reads TGTGCCCGTAGTCAGGGGGCCTATGGCTACACCTTC.

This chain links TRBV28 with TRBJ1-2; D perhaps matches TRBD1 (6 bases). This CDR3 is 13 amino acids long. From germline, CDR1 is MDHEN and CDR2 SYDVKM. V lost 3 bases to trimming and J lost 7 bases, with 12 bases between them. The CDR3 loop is CASSFLGGGGYTF. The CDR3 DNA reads TGTGCCAGCAGTTTTTTAGGGGGGGGTGGCTACACCTTC.

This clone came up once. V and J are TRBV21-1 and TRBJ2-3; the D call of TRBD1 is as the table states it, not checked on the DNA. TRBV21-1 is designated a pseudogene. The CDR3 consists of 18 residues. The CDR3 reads CASSPTGQTKSYTDTQYF. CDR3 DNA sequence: TGTGCCAGCAGCCCAACCGGACAGACTAAGAGCTACACAGATACGCAGTATTTT.

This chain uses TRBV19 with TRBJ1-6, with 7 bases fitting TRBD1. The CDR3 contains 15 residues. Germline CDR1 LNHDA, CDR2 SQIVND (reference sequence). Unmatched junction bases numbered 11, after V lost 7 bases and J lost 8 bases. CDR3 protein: CASNRDSLSHSPLHF. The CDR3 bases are TGTGCCAGTAACCGGGACAGCCTAAGCCATTCACCCCTCCACTTT.

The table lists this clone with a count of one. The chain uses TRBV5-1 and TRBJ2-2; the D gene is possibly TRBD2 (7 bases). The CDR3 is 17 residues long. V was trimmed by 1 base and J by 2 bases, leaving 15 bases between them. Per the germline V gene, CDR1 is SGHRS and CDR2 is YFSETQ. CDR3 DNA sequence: TGCGCCAGCAGCTTGAGGGGGGGGAACCTAAACACCGGGGAGCTGTTTTTT. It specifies CASSLRGGNLNTGELFF.

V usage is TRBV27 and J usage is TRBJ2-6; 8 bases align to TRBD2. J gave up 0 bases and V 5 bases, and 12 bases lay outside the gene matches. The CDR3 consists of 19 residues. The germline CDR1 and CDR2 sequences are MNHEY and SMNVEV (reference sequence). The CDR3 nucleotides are TGTGCCAGCAGTACGGGCCCCCTTAGCGGGGACTCTGGGGCCAACGTCCTGACTTTC. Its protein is CASSTGPLSGDSGANVLTF.

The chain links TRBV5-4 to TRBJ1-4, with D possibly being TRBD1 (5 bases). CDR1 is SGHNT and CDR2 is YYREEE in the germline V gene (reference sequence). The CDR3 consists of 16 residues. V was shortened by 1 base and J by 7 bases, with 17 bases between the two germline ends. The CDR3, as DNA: TGTGCCAGCAGCTTGACTGGGCAGGGAGGTGGTGAAAAACTGTTTTTT. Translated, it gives CASSLTGQGGGEKLFF.

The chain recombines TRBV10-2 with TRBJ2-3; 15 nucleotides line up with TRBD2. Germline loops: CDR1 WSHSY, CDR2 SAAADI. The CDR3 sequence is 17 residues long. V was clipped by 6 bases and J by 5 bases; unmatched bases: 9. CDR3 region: CASSKGLAGGGRDTQYF. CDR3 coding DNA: TGCGCCAGCAGCAAGGGACTAGCGGGGGGTGGGCGAGATACGCAGTATTTT.

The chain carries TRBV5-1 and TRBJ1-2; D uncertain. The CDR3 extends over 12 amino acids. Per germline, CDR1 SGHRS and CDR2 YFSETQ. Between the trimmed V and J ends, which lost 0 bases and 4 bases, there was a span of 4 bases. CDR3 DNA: TGCGCCAGCAGCTTGGACACCTATGGCTACACCTTC. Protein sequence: CASSLDTYGYTF.

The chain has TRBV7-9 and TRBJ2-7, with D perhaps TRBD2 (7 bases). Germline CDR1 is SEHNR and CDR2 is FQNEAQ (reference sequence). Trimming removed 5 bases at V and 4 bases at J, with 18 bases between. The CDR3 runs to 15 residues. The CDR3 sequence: CASSPLKGGRYEQYF. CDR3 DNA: TGTGCCAGCAGCCCGCTTAAGGGGGGGAGGTACGAGCAGTACTTC. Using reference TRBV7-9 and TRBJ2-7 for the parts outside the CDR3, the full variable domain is DTGVSQNPRHKITKRGQNVTFRCDPISEHNRLYWYRQTLGQGPEFLTYFQNEAQLEKSRLLSDRFSAERPKGSFSTLEIQRTEQGDSAMYLCASSPLKGGRYEQYFGPGTRLTVT.

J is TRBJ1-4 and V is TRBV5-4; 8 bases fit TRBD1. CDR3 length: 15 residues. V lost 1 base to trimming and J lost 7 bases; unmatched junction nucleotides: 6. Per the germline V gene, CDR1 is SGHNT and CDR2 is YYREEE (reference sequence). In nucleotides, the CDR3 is TGTGCCAGCAGCTTGAGACAGGGGCTTTTTGAAAAACTGTTTTTT. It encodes CASSLRQGLFEKLFF. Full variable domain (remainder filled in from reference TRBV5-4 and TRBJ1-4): ETGVTQSPTHLIKTRGQQVTLRCSSQSGHNTVSWYQQALGQGPQFIFQYYREEENGRGNFPPRFSGLQFPNYSSELNVNALELDDSALYLCASSLRQGLFEKLFFGSGTQLSVL.

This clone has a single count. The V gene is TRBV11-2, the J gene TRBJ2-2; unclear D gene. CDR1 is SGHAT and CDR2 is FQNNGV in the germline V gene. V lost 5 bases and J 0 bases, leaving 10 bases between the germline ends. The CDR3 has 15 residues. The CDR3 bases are TGTGCCAGCAGCCTCCGACAAACGAACACCGGGGAGCTGTTTTTT. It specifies CASSLRQTNTGELFF.

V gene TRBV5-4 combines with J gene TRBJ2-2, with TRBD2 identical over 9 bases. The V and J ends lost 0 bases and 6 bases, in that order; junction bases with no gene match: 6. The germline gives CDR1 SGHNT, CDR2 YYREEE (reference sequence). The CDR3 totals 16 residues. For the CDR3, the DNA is TGTGCCAGCAGCTTGGGTGTAGCGGGGGTCTCCGGGGAGCTGTTTTTT. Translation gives CASSLGVAGVSGELFF.